This T cell receptor (beta chain) was observed in a study of identical twins. V trimming: 4 bases; J trimming: 2 bases; junction bases outside the gene matches: 13. The CDR3 has 17 amino acids. The germline V gene encodes CDR1 SGHRS and CDR2 YFSETQ. cDNA molecules carried unique molecular identifiers, and template switching added a universal primer site. TCRdb passed the 5' RACE reads through MiXCR, listing each CDR3 protein once. The table shows roughly 1.6 million distinct CDR3 sequences, with around a third occurring only once. In its sample, this clonotype was seen a few times. The antigen is unknown. Study-wide findings and caveats: Memory repertoires showed no such pattern, whereas abundant cord blood beta clonotypes carried fewer insertions. Findings depended on cross-sectional statistics rather than tracking the same donors.

Material: cord blood. The V call is TRBV5-1, the J call TRBJ2-7; TRBD2 matches 9 bases. The TCR was taken from a newborn girl in good health. The CDR3: CASSRLTSGNRPYEQYF. For the CDR3, the DNA is TGCGCCAGCAGCCGATTGACTAGCGGCAACCGACCCTACGAGCAGTACTTC.